A selection of T cell receptor beta chains follows, all from one sample in a study of preoperative IRX-2 immunotherapy in early breast cancer. Data came from immunoSEQ multiplex PCR; TCRdb stores just in-frame clones and leaves some out. The sample includes fewer than 30,000 clones, roughly 90% seen only once; the top ten take around 8.9%. Sampling was performed from a patient treated with IRX-2 immunotherapy. These receptors were collected from a human donor with breast cancer. Both conserved end residues are part of each CDR3. The D gene is left open where the match is weak. Only part of the rows carry a size: once, few, many, or a class if the clone is expanded.

-	TRBJ2-7	few	TRBV5-6	TGTGCCAGCAGCTTTCGAAGCAGGTCCTACGAGCAGTACTTC	CASSFRSRSYEQYF
TRBD2	TRBJ2-5	-	TRBV4-2	TGTGCCAGCAGCCAGAGGACTAGCGGCCCCCAAGAGACCCAGTACTTC	CASSQRTSGPQETQYF
-	TRBJ2-7	-	TRBV6-1	TGTGCCAGCAGTGAAACGCTAGCGAGAACCTACGAGCAGTACTTC	CASSETLARTYEQYF
-	TRBJ2-5	-	TRBV18	TGTGCCAGCTCACCACACAGGGATAAAGAGACCCAGTACTTC	CASSPHRDKETQYF
TRBD2	TRBJ2-7	-	TRBV10-3	TGTGCCAGCACCTCCGGACTAGCGGGGGTCGAGCAGTACTTC	CASTSGLAGVEQYF
-	TRBJ1-2	-	TRBV9	TGTGCCAGCAGCGTCGGAGGCGGGGCGATTGGCTATGGCTACACCTTC	CASSVGGGAIGYGYTF
-	TRBJ2-4	-	TRBV30	TGTGCCTGGAGTTCGGCAGAAAGGATTCAGTACTTC	CAWSSAERIQYF
-	TRBJ2-5	-	TRBV5-4	TGTGCCAGCAGCCTGACACTTGGGAAAGAGACCCAGTACTTC	CASSLTLGKETQYF
TRBD1	TRBJ1-1	-	TRBV9	TGTGCCAGCAGCGTCTCTACAGGGGCTGGGGAAGCTTTCTTT	CASSVSTGAGEAFF
-	TRBJ1-5	-	TRBV2	TGTGCCAGCAGTGATTCCAGGGGTAATCAGCCCCAGCATTTT	CASSDSRGNQPQHF
-	TRBJ1-2	-	TRBV6-5	TGTGCCAGCAGTTCCTGGTCAGTCCACGTCTTC	CASSSWSVHVF
-	TRBJ2-7	once	TRBV7-8	TGTGCCAGCAGCTTAGAAGAGAGCTCCTACGAGCAGTACTTC	CASSLEESSYEQYF
-	TRBJ2-2	-	TRBV11-3	TGTGCCAGCAGCTTAGATGACACCGGGGAGCTGTTTTTT	CASSLDDTGELFF
TRBD2	TRBJ2-7	-	TRBV5-4	TGCGCCAGCAGCCAAGAGAACCGGGGGGCCTACGAGCAGTACTTC	CASSQENRGAYEQYF
-	TRBJ1-1	-	TRBV29-1	TGCAGCGTTGGCACTGAAGCTTTCTTT	CSVGTEAFF
TRBD2	TRBJ2-7	-	TRBV28	TGTGCCAGCAGTTTATCCCCCGACCTCTCACTAGCGGGGGTCTCCTACGAGCAGTACTTC	CASSLSPDLSLAGVSYEQYF
-	TRBJ1-2	-	TRBV7-9	TGTGCCAGCAGCTTAGCAGCTAACTATGGCTACACCTTC	CASSLAANYGYTF
-	TRBJ1-1	-	TRBV18	TGTGCCAGCTCACCAATGTCCCAGGGCCAGGGGACTGAAGCTTTCTTT	CASSPMSQGQGTEAFF
TRBD2	TRBJ2-2	-	TRBV6-5	TGTGCCAGCAGGCGAGCGGGAGTTACCGGGGAGCTGTTTTTT	CASRRAGVTGELFF
TRBD2	TRBJ2-1	-	TRBV7-2	TGTGCCAGCAGCTTAGTAATAGCGGGCGCGCGGCAGTTCTTC	CASSLVIAGARQFF
-	TRBJ1-5	-	TRBV7-6	TGTGCCAGCAGCCCGGGGGACGGCCCGGGGGAACCCCAGCATTTT	CASSPGDGPGEPQHF
-	TRBJ1-1	-	TRBV30	TGTGCCTACACGGAAGGTTGGAACACTGAAGCTTTCTTT	CAYTEGWNTEAFF
TRBD2	TRBJ2-7	-	TRBV15	TGTGCCACCAGCAGTCCCGGTAGGCGGGAGTACGAGCAGTACTTC	CATSSPGRREYEQYF
-	TRBJ1-5	-	TRBV5-1	TGCGCCAGCAGCTTGGACGGTAGCAATCAGCCCCAGCATTTT	CASSLDGSNQPQHF